The 18 T cell receptor beta chains below come from one sample, sequenced in a study of blood T cell repertoires in COVID-19. TCRdb's table, derived via immunoSEQ multiplex PCR, lists solely in-frame clones and lacks some. This sample has 220,000 or so clones, with 82% found just once. Sequencing input: peripheral blood. These receptors came from an elderly woman with acute or convalescent COVID-19.

The chain employs TRBV5-1 and TRBJ1-1; 7 nucleotides align to TRBD1. CDR3 length equals 16 residues. From germline, CDR1 is SGHRS and CDR2 YFSETQ. Losses at the gene ends were 3 bases for V and 4 bases for J; bases not matched to a gene: 12. The CDR3 DNA is TGCGCCAGCAGCTCCAACCCCGACAGGGCCGTCACTGAAGCTTTCTTT. Residues: CASSSNPDRAVTEAFF.

This rearrangement joins TRBV6-5 to TRBJ1-5; D is unresolved. The CDR3 length is 14 residues. Germline CDR1 reads MNHEY; CDR2 reads SVGAGI. Trimming pared 7 bases from V and 2 bases from J, leaving 12 bases between. For the CDR3, the DNA is TGTGCCAGCAAGCGGATTTCGGGCAATCAGCCCCAGCATTTT. It yields the protein CASKRISGNQPQHF.

Details on this clone: This specimen includes other DNA sequences encoding the same CDR3. V gene TRBV5-1 combines with J gene TRBJ2-7; 8 nucleotides match TRBD2. Germline-derived CDR1 and CDR2 are SGHRS and YFSETQ. CDR3 size: 16 residues. The V gene end was trimmed by 0 bases and the J gene end by 3 bases; junction bases not matched to a gene: 8. The CDR3 DNA follows: TGCGCCAGCAGCTTGGCGGGGGGGCGGGGCAACTACGAGCAGTACTTC. Protein sequence: CASSLAGGRGNYEQYF.

The chain links TRBV4-3 to TRBJ1-4; unclear D gene. This CDR3 has 14 residues. Germline CDR1 and CDR2: LGHNA and YSLEER. V lost 2 bases, J lost 2 bases, and 6 bases lay in between. CDR3 sequence reads: CASSQTWTNEKLFF. The CDR3 DNA reads TGCGCCAGCAGCCAAACTTGGACTAATGAAAAACTGTTTTTT.

This clone came up once. This same CDR3 is encoded by further DNA sequences in the sample. This chain links TRBV11-2 with TRBJ2-1, with D perhaps matching TRBD1 (6 bases). V lost 0 bases, J lost 6 bases, and 6 bases lay in between. The CDR3 has 13 amino acids. CDR1 and CDR2 (germline): SGHAT, FQNNGV. CDR3 region: CASSLDRGNEQFF. Written as DNA, the CDR3 is TGTGCCAGCAGCTTAGACAGGGGCAATGAGCAGTTCTTC.

The chain carries TRBV6-5 and TRBJ1-6; D is undetermined. Trimming removed 2 bases at V and 5 bases at J, with 13 bases between. CDR1 is MNHEY and CDR2 is SVGAGI in the germline V gene. The CDR3 runs to 16 residues. Here the CDR3 DNA reads TGTGCCAGCAGTTACGGAAGGAAGAGGAATAATTCACCCCTCCACTTT. This codes for CASSYGRKRNNSPLHF.

V and J are TRBV9 and TRBJ2-1, with TRBD2 identical over 12 bases. Germline assignment: CDR1 SGDLS and CDR2 YYNGEE. V shed 4 bases, J shed 6 bases, and the junction held 8 bases outside the gene matches. The CDR3 has 16 residues. CDR3 bases: TGTGCCAGCAGCATCCCGACTAGCGGGGGACCCAATGAGCAGTTCTTC. This translates into CASSIPTSGGPNEQFF.

The chain uses TRBV5-1 and TRBJ2-7; TRBD2 might be the D (6 bases). Germline V gene data show CDR1 as SGHRS and CDR2 as YFSETQ. V was pared by 2 bases and J by 6 bases, with 9 bases between. This CDR3 region has 12 residues. CDR3 loop: CASSFTGGEQYF. CDR3 bases: TGCGCCAGCAGCTTCACCGGGGGCGAGCAGTACTTC.

The table lists this clone with a count of one. The chain links TRBV6-5 to TRBJ1-2; 7 bases align to TRBD1. Germline CDR1 and CDR2: MNHEY and SVGAGI. The J segment lost 3 bases and the V segment lost 5 bases, leaving 3 bases of the junction unmatched. This CDR3 comprises 13 residues. In DNA, the CDR3 is TGTGCCAGCAGTCACCAGGGGGACTATGGCTACACCTTC. Residues: CASSHQGDYGYTF.

Only one count was recorded for this clone. The rearrangement uses TRBV7-6 and TRBJ1-6; D call uncertain. In germline, CDR1 is SGHVS, CDR2 FNYEAQ. The CDR3 extends over 13 amino acids. Between the trimmed V and J ends, which lost 4 bases and 7 bases, there was a span of 8 bases. Here the CDR3 DNA reads TGTGCCAGCAGCTACCGCCAGAATTCACCCCTCCACTTT. Translating gives CASSYRQNSPLHF. The full variable domain, with the rest looked up from reference TRBV7-6 and TRBJ1-6, is GAGVSQSPRYKVTKRGQDVALRCDPISGHVSLYWYRQALGQGPEFLTYFNYEAQQDKSGLPNDRFSAERPEGSISTLTIQRTEQRDSAMYRCASSYRQNSPLHFGNGTRLTVT.

The CDR3 here is CASSYWTGSNQPQHF. The CDR3, as DNA: TGTGCCAGCAGTTATTGGACAGGGAGCAATCAGCCCCAGCATTTT. The J gene is TRBJ1-5, the V gene TRBV6-5; TRBD1 matches at 8 bases. Trimming cost V 3 bases and J 1 base; bases outside gene matches: 2. Germline CDR1 is MNHEY and CDR2 is SVGAGI. The CDR3 runs to 15 residues.

The V call is TRBV25-1, the J call TRBJ1-2; TRBD1 matches at 8 bases. The CDR3 length is 15 residues. Germline CDR1 MGHDK, CDR2 SYGVNS. V gave up 3 bases and J gave up 8 bases; unmatched junction bases: 11. The chain's CDR3 is CASSEDRAGMRGYTF. CDR3 DNA: TGTGCCAGCAGTGAGGACAGGGCGGGGATGAGAGGCTACACCTTC.

This rearrangement joins TRBV7-9 to TRBJ1-2; TRBD1 might be the D (6 bases). The CDR3 consists of 13 residues. V shed 2 bases and J shed 8 bases, with 12 bases lying between them. CDR1 is SEHNR, CDR2 FQNEAQ, per germline (reference sequence). The CDR3: CASSLQGPGGYTF. DNA of the CDR3: TGTGCCAGCAGCTTACAGGGGCCAGGGGGCTACACCTTC. Full variable domain (outside the CDR3, taken from reference TRBV7-9 and TRBJ1-2): DTGVSQNPRHKITKRGQNVTFRCDPISEHNRLYWYRQTLGQGPEFLTYFQNEAQLEKSRLLSDRFSAERPKGSFSTLEIQRTEQGDSAMYLCASSLQGPGGYTFGSGTRLTVV.

This chain joins TRBV2 and TRBJ2-5, with TRBD2 as a possible D gene (5 bases). V was trimmed by 4 bases and J by 2 bases, leaving 14 bases between them. The CDR3 has 15 amino acids. Germline V gene sequence: CDR1 SNHLY, CDR2 FYNNEI. CDR3 sequence: CASSGSVEVQETQYF. The CDR3 region has the DNA TGTGCCAGCAGTGGCAGCGTGGAGGTTCAAGAGACCCAGTACTTC.

This chain connects TRBV19 to TRBJ2-3, with TRBD2 as a possible D gene (6 bases). This CDR3 spans 13 amino acids. V lost 4 bases and J 7 bases, leaving 12 bases between the germline ends. The germline V gene encodes CDR1 LNHDA and CDR2 SQIVND (reference sequence). CDR3 region: CASSNRDFYTQYF. As DNA, the CDR3 is TGTGCCAGTAGTAACCGGGACTTCTATACGCAGTATTTT.

CDR3 residues: CASSSTDTGELFF. CDR3 DNA: TGTGCCAGCAGCTCAACAGACACCGGGGAGCTGTTTTTT. This sequence joins TRBV7-2 and TRBJ2-2; D is unresolved. The CDR3 loop spans 13 amino acids. Between the trimmed V and J ends, which lost 4 bases and 3 bases, there was a span of 6 bases. Per germline, CDR1 SGHTA and CDR2 FQGNSA. Together with reference TRBV7-2 and TRBJ2-2, the CDR3 gives the full variable domain: GAGVSQSPSNKVTEKGKDVELRCDPISGHTALYWYRQSLGQGLEFLIYFQGNSAPDKSGLPSDRFSAERTGGSVSTLTIQRTQQEDSAVYLCASSSTDTGELFFGEGSRLTVL.

This clone has just one count. The chain employs TRBV30 and TRBJ1-6; 7 bases are a match to TRBD1. The trim removed 2 bases at V and 5 bases at J, leaving 15 bases unmatched. Germline lookup yields CDR1 GTSNPN and CDR2 SVGIG (reference sequence). The CDR3 consists of 18 residues. CDR3 bases: TGTGCCTGGAGTAGGGACAGACAATCCCTTGGGAATAATTCACCCCTCCACTTT. This sequence encodes CAWSRDRQSLGNNSPLHF.

The chain has TRBV6-2 or TRBV6-3 and TRBJ2-5; D might be TRBD2 (5 bases). This CDR3 region has 15 residues. Trimming shortened V by 6 bases and J by 2 bases, and 16 bases separated the two germline ends. Germline assignment: CDR1 MNHEY and CDR2 SVGEGT. The CDR3 here is CASSFFGGSQETQYF. CDR3 DNA sequence: TGTGCCAGCAGCTTCTTCGGTGGGAGTCAAGAGACCCAGTACTTC.